This entry lists 22 T cell receptor beta chains sequenced from one sample in a study of shared clonotypes between healthy human individuals (dated by TCRdb to between 2020 and 2021). The library was produced with the immunoSEQ multiplex PCR assay. This immuneACCESS table, as held by TCRdb, lists in-frame sequences with V and J called but not all clones. Of the missing ones, under half trace to an unresolved V gene in checked studies; the others have no known cause. Present in this sample are 550,000 to 750,000 clones, about 90% of which were seen just once. The ten biggest clones cover about 24% of the sample. For the CD8 naive samples, CD45RO-negative cells were positively selected for CCR7, yielding a CD45RA+CCR7+ population from which TemRA cells were excluded. The sample taken for sequencing was naive CD8+ T cells sorted from blood. The sample's cell subset or site, from its label and the paper: CD45RA+CCR7+. These receptors all come from a young man in good health.

This clone has a single count. The chain joins TRBV21-1 to TRBJ2-1; the D call of TRBD2 is as the table states it, not checked on the DNA. TRBV21-1 is noted as a pseudogene. CDR3 length equals 15 residues. The CDR3 sequence is CASSNRAGEFNEQFF. The DNA for the CDR3 is TGTGCCAGCAGCAATAGGGCGGGAGAATTCAATGAGCAGTTCTTC.

V is TRBV10-1 and J is TRBJ2-7; 7 bases line up with TRBD1. The CDR3 is 14 residues long. V shed 3 bases, J shed 3 bases, and the junction held 5 bases outside the gene matches. In germline, CDR1 is WNHNN, CDR2 SYGVQD (reference sequence). CDR3 sequence reads: CASSDIGTVYEQYF. CDR3 nucleotide sequence: TGCGCCAGCAGTGATATCGGGACAGTCTACGAGCAGTACTTC.

V is TRBV28 and J is TRBJ2-1; tentative D call: TRBD1 (5 bases). The germline V and J ends were trimmed by 6 bases and 5 bases, with 11 bases remaining between them. Germline V gene sequence: CDR1 MDHEN, CDR2 SYDVKM. This CDR3 contains 13 residues. The CDR3 bases are TGTGCCAGCAGCTACAGGTCTCACAATGAGCAGTTCTTC. Translation: CASSYRSHNEQFF.

The genes are TRBV28 and TRBJ1-2, with TRBD1 matching over 8 bases. J was trimmed by 5 bases and V by 5 bases; bases with no gene match: 16. Germline V gene lookup returns CDR1 MDHEN and CDR2 SYDVKM. There are 17 residues in the CDR3. The CDR3 region is CASSARDRTSKPYGYTF. As DNA, the CDR3 is TGTGCCAGCAGTGCCCGGGACAGGACCTCTAAACCATATGGCTACACCTTC.

The gene calls are TRBV5-4 and TRBJ1-1; D call uncertain. The CDR3 is 15 amino acids. Germline V lookup: CDR1 SGHNT, CDR2 YYREEE (reference sequence). With 0 bases removed from V and 1 base from J, the gap between germline ends came to 10 bases. CDR3 coding DNA: TGTGCCAGCAGCTTGGCAAGACTGGAGAACACTGAAGCTTTCTTT. Its protein product is CASSLARLENTEAFF.

V and J are TRBV5-8 and TRBJ1-1, with D hard to call. The CDR3 length is 16 residues. The V and J ends lost 4 bases and 1 base respectively, with 17 bases between them. Germline assignment: CDR1 SGHTS and CDR2 YDEGEE. Here the CDR3 DNA reads TGTGCCAGCAGCCCCTTGGACCCCACAGAGAACACTGAAGCTTTCTTT. Translated: CASSPLDPTENTEAFF.

This chain links TRBV19 with TRBJ1-5; 7 nucleotides agree with TRBD1. Germline CDR1 is LNHDA and CDR2 is SQIVND (reference sequence). The CDR3 contains 20 residues. Unmatched junction bases numbered 14, after V lost 0 bases and J lost 0 bases. The CDR3, as DNA: TGTGCCAGTAGTATAGATCGGGACAGTATAACCAGTTATAGCAATCAGCCCCAGCATTTT. As protein: CASSIDRDSITSYSNQPQHF.

The chain recombines TRBV12-5 with TRBJ2-1; the match to TRBD2 covers 9 bases. V was clipped by 1 base and J by 4 bases; unmatched bases: 5. Looked up from germline, CDR1 is LGHNT and CDR2 is FRNRAP. This CDR3 contains 16 residues. The CDR3, as DNA: TGTGCTAGTGGTTTGGACCGAGCGGGAGGTTACAATGAGCAGTTCTTC. It yields the protein CASGLDRAGGYNEQFF. The variable domain in full, with the rest retrieved from reference TRBV12-5 and TRBJ2-1, is DARVTQTPRHKVTEMGQEVTMRCQPILGHNTVFWYRQTMMQGLELLAYFRNRAPLDDSGMPKDRFSAEMPDATLATLKIQPSEPRDSAVYFCASGLDRAGGYNEQFFGPGTRLTVL.

The CDR3: CASSGVVRVTGELFF. CDR3 DNA sequence: TGTGCCAGCAGTGGAGTGGTCAGGGTCACCGGGGAGCTGTTTTTT. J is TRBJ2-2 and V is TRBV28, with D perhaps matching TRBD1 (5 bases). Germline V gene data show CDR1 as MDHEN and CDR2 as SYDVKM. The V end lost 5 bases, the J end lost 4 bases, and 14 bases lay between the germline ends. This CDR3 comprises 15 residues.

The chain recombines TRBV5-4 with TRBJ2-1; a possible D gene is TRBD1 (6 bases). This CDR3 contains 15 residues. Looked up from germline, CDR1 is SGHNT and CDR2 is YYREEE (reference sequence). Trimming left V 4 bases short and J 8 bases short, with 19 bases between. CDR3 in DNA: TGTGCCAGCAGCGCATACCGGGACACCGCGGATGAGCAGTTCTTC. The encoded protein is CASSAYRDTADEQFF.

The chain couples TRBV7-2 to TRBJ2-1; 15 bases fit TRBD2. The ends lost 5 bases at V and 4 bases at J; junction bases unmatched: 6. Germline assignment: CDR1 SGHTA and CDR2 FQGNSA. The CDR3 runs 17 residues. CDR3 DNA: TGTGCCAGCAGCCCGGGGACTAGCGGGAGGAATTACAATGAGCAGTTCTTC. Its translation: CASSPGTSGRNYNEQFF.

On this clone itself: Within the sample, other DNA sequences also encode this same CDR3. This chain uses TRBV13 with TRBJ2-1; D possibly corresponds to TRBD1 (6 bases). The CDR3 sequence is 14 residues long. V lost 2 bases, J lost 4 bases, and 9 bases lay in between. Per germline, CDR1 PRHDT and CDR2 FYEKMQ (reference sequence). CDR3 sequence (DNA): TGTGCCAGCAGCTTAAGAGGGGGATACAATGAGCAGTTCTTC. Translation gives CASSLRGGYNEQFF.

This clone was picked up a small number of times. A single base separates this from a much larger clone, so it may be a read error. Other nucleotide sequences in the sample specify the same CDR3. The chain joins TRBV14 to TRBJ2-7, with no clear D. The V and J ends lost 2 bases and 1 base respectively, with 0 bases between them. The CDR3 is 11 residues long. In germline, CDR1 is SGHDN, CDR2 FVKESK. CDR3 bases: TGTGCCAGCAGCCAATCCTACGAGCAGTACTTC. Protein product: CASSQSYEQYF. Variable domain in full (rest from reference TRBV14 and TRBJ2-7): EAGVTQFPSHSVIEKGQTVTLRCDPISGHDNLYWYRRVMGKEIKFLLHFVKESKQDESGMPNNRFLAERTGGTYSTLKVQPAELEDSGVYFCASSQSYEQYFGPGTRLTVT.

The chain has TRBV6-1 and TRBJ2-2; perhaps TRBD1 as D (6 bases). The CDR3 runs to 17 residues. Trimming cost V 0 bases and J 0 bases, with 11 bases left between them. Per germline, CDR1 MNHNS and CDR2 SASEGT. The CDR3 nucleotides are TGTGCCAGCAGTGAAGCGAAAGACAGGACGAACACCGGGGAGCTGTTTTTT. Encoded protein: CASSEAKDRTNTGELFF.

CDR3 DNA sequence: TGCAGCGTTATACTGGACAGGGGATACGAGCAGTACTTC. Its translation: CSVILDRGYEQYF. The chain links TRBV29-1 to TRBJ2-7; 9 bases match TRBD1. The CDR3 consists of 13 residues. V lost 5 bases and J lost 4; bases outside the gene matches: 6. Germline V gene lookup returns CDR1 SQVTM and CDR2 ANQGSEA.

This clone was found many times. This sequence joins TRBV28 and TRBJ2-6; 8 bases are a match to TRBD2. With V trimmed by 10 bases and J by 2 bases, 10 bases remained unmatched. Germline CDR1 is MDHEN and CDR2 is SYDVKM. The CDR3 loop spans 16 amino acids. The CDR3: CATLPGGFTGANVLTF. The CDR3 region has the DNA TGTGCCACCCTTCCGGGAGGGTTCACTGGGGCCAACGTCCTGACTTTC. Drawing the rest from reference TRBV28 and TRBJ2-6, the complete variable domain is DVKVTQSSRYLVKRTGEKVFLECVQDMDHENMFWYRQDPGLGLRLIYFSYDVKMKEKGDIPEGYSVSREKKERFSLILESASTNQTSMYLCATLPGGFTGANVLTFGAGSRLTVL.

The V gene is TRBV11-2, the J gene TRBJ2-2; TRBD2 aligns across 11 bases. J lost 6 bases, V lost 4 bases, and 4 bases had no gene match. The length of the CDR3 is 15 residues. The V gene's germline CDR1 is SGHAT and CDR2 FQNNGV. CDR3 DNA sequence: TGTGCCAGCAGCTCGCTAGCGGGAGGACCCGGGGAGCTGTTTTTT. This translates into CASSSLAGGPGELFF.

The rearrangement links TRBV19 to TRBJ2-3; D not certain. Trimming stripped 3 bases from V and 2 bases from J, with 6 bases between. The CDR3 is 13 amino acids. Germline V gene lookup returns CDR1 LNHDA and CDR2 SQIVND (reference sequence). CDR3 in DNA: TGTGCCAGTAGTATGTTTATCACAGATACGCAGTATTTT. Protein: CASSMFITDTQYF.

This clone has just one count. The J gene is TRBJ1-2, the V gene TRBV2, with 8 bases aligning to TRBD1. The V gene's germline CDR1 is SNHLY and CDR2 FYNNEI. The CDR3 loop spans 17 amino acids. J was trimmed by 4 bases and V by 0 bases; bases with no gene match: 10. This chain's CDR3 is CASSEANRGRWAYGYTF. CDR3 in DNA: TGTGCCAGCAGTGAAGCGAACAGGGGGAGGTGGGCCTATGGCTACACCTTC.

The chain combines TRBV10-2 with TRBJ2-1; 7 positions agree with TRBD2. The CDR3 sequence is 16 residues long. In germline, CDR1 is WSHSY, CDR2 SAAADI. The V and J ends lost 7 bases and 7 bases, in that order; junction bases with no gene match: 16. CDR3 in amino acids: CASILRGLGGGNEQFF. Written as DNA, the CDR3 is TGCGCCAGCATTCTCCGAGGACTAGGTGGCGGGAATGAGCAGTTCTTC.

This chain connects TRBV7-6 to TRBJ2-3, with TRBD2 matching 9 bases. Germline trimming cut 1 base from V and 6 bases from J; bases unmatched to any gene: 8. The CDR3 sequence is 16 residues long. Germline CDR1 is SGHVS and CDR2 is FNYEAQ. CDR3 protein: CASSLVREGHLDTQYF. For the CDR3, the DNA is TGTGCCAGCAGCTTAGTGCGGGAGGGCCATCTTGATACGCAGTATTTT.

This clone was counted only a few times. The genes are TRBV9 and TRBJ2-2, with TRBD2 matching 8 bases. The CDR3 is made up of 17 amino acids. CDR1 and CDR2 from the germline V gene are SGDLS and YYNGEE. V dropped 3 bases and J dropped 6; count of bases not matched to a gene: 13. The CDR3 protein is CASSEPQRETGPGELFF. In DNA, the CDR3 is TGTGCCAGCAGCGAGCCCCAGCGGGAGACTGGGCCCGGGGAGCTGTTTTTT.